Following are 24 T cell receptor beta chains from one sample sequenced in a study of T-cell reconstitution after alpha-beta-depleted transplantation in children. Preparation of the TCRbeta library was carried out with unique molecular identifiers. TCRdb ran MiXCR on the PCR reads and lists one entry per CDR3 protein. The data contain 750,000 to 950,000 distinct CDR3 sequences, 15% to 20% of them singletons. The specimen was PBMCs, mostly from graft donor cells, collected 360 days after TCRalphabeta/CD19-depleted stem cell transplant. The receptor set was obtained from a male patient under 18 who had a stem cell transplant for acute lymphoblastic leukemia, so the T cells may come from the graft donor.

This rearrangement joins TRBV20-1 to TRBJ2-3; 11 bases line up with TRBD2. There are 17 residues in the CDR3. Trimming at V came to 0 bases and at J to 5 bases, leaving 10 bases not matched to a gene. Germline CDR1 and CDR2: DFQATT and SNEGSKA (reference sequence). The CDR3 DNA reads TGCAGTGCTAGAGATAAGAATAGCGGGAGGGCCAGAGATACGCAGTATTTT. As protein: CSARDKNSGRARDTQYF.

This clonotype was counted between two and nine times. This chain links TRBV9 with TRBJ2-5, with unresolved D. V was shortened by 0 bases and J by 0 bases, with 9 bases between the two germline ends. Germline V lookup: CDR1 SGDLS, CDR2 YYNGEE. The CDR3 is made up of 15 amino acids. The DNA of the CDR3 is TGTGCCAGCAGCGTAGCCGAACAGAACCAAGAGACCCAGTACTTC. This encodes CASSVAEQNQETQYF. Full variable domain (missing parts from reference TRBV9 and TRBJ2-5): DSGVTQTPKHLITATGQRVTLRCSPRSGDLSVYWYQQSLDQGLQFLIQYYNGEERAKGNILERFSAQQFPDLHSELNLSSLELGDSALYFCASSVAEQNQETQYFGPGTRLLVL.

The V gene is TRBV5-1, the J gene TRBJ2-3; D is unclear. This CDR3 contains 12 residues. V was trimmed by 2 bases and J by 4 bases, leaving 5 bases between them. Germline V lookup: CDR1 SGHRS, CDR2 YFSETQ. This CDR3 reads CASSFNSDTQYF. The DNA of the CDR3 is TGCGCCAGCAGCTTCAACTCAGATACGCAGTATTTT.

This clonotype showed up many times. This chain's CDR3 is CSAGPGNTEAFF. The CDR3 DNA reads as TGCAGTGCTGGCCCCGGCAACACTGAAGCTTTCTTT. V is TRBV20-1 and J is TRBJ1-1, with D unresolved. V was trimmed by 5 bases and J by 2 bases, leaving 9 bases between them. In germline, CDR1 is DFQATT, CDR2 SNEGSKA (reference sequence). The CDR3 runs to 12 residues.

This clonotype was counted a few times. J is TRBJ2-1 and V is TRBV21-1; the D call in the table, TRBD1, was not verified against the DNA. TRBV21-1 is a recognized pseudogene. CDR3 size: 17 residues. CDR3 sequence: CAIPGPPRDSSYNEQFF. DNA for the CDR3: TGTGCCATACCTGGGCCGCCTCGGGACAGCTCCTACAATGAGCAGTTCTTC.

The V call is TRBV24-1, the J call TRBJ2-6, with TRBD1 as a possible D gene (6 bases). The CDR3 runs 20 residues. Per germline, CDR1 KGHDR and CDR2 SFDVKD. Between the trimmed V and J ends, which lost 4 bases and 4 bases, there was a span of 25 bases. The CDR3 reads CATSDCTTGQDDSGANVLTF. The DNA for the CDR3 is TGTGCCACCAGTGACTGTACTACAGGGCAGGACGACTCAGGGGCCAACGTCCTGACTTTC.

The chain has TRBV3-1 and TRBJ2-5; TRBD2 matches 12 bases. The CDR3 is 16 residues long. Looked up from germline, CDR1 is LGHDT and CDR2 is YNNKEL (reference sequence). After removal of 5 bases from V and 3 bases from J, the junction contained 7 bases not matched to a gene. In DNA form, the CDR3 reads TGTGCCAGCAGCTTCGCTAGCGGGAGGGCGAAAGAGACCCAGTACTTC. It codes for CASSFASGRAKETQYF.

The CDR3 DNA sequence: TGTGCCAGCAGTTTATCCCTAGCGGGAGTCGGTACAGATACGCAGTATTTT. Protein: CASSLSLAGVGTDTQYF. V usage is TRBV12-3 or TRBV12-4 and J usage is TRBJ2-3; 10 nucleotides match TRBD2. The ends lost 2 bases at V and 3 bases at J; junction bases unmatched: 8. The CDR3 is 17 residues long.

This clonotype occurred a few times. This chain connects TRBV5-1 to TRBJ2-7; D is possibly TRBD2 (5 bases). The CDR3 runs to 16 residues. Per the germline V gene, CDR1 is SGHRS and CDR2 is YFSETQ. Trimming left V 2 bases short and J 2 bases short, with 17 bases between. As DNA, the CDR3 is TGCGCCAGCAGCTTACCCGGGAAAGGGTTTACCTACGAGCAGTACTTC. Translating gives CASSLPGKGFTYEQYF.

The chain has TRBV5-1 and TRBJ2-7; D possibly corresponds to TRBD2 (6 bases). The CDR3 has 13 amino acids. From germline, CDR1 is SGHRS and CDR2 YFSETQ. V shed 3 bases and J shed 5 bases, with 12 bases lying between them. This chain's CDR3 is CASSWTTRNEQYF. CDR3 bases: TGCGCCAGCAGCTGGACGACTAGGAACGAGCAGTACTTC.

This clonotype came up a few times. The chain has TRBV15 and TRBJ1-6, with a possible D match to TRBD1 (5 bases). Per germline, CDR1 LNHNV and CDR2 YYDKDF (reference sequence). The CDR3 is made up of 15 amino acids. V was trimmed by 7 bases and J by 10 bases, leaving 20 bases between them. The CDR3 sequence: CATILPHGGGSPLHF. The CDR3 nucleotides are TGTGCCACCATCCTACCGCACGGGGGTGGCTCACCCCTCCACTTT.

The chain uses TRBV2 and TRBJ2-7, with TRBD2 as a possible D gene (6 bases). Deletions cut 7 bases from V and 1 base from J, with 14 bases between. Germline V gene sequence: CDR1 SNHLY, CDR2 FYNNEI. CDR3 length: 14 amino acids. The CDR3 sequence: CASIPLSGSYEQYF. In DNA, the CDR3 is TGTGCCAGCATCCCGCTTAGCGGATCCTACGAGCAGTACTTC.

CDR3 in DNA: TGCAGTGCTCTGAACCGGGACAGGCCCTACGAGCAGTACTTC. Translating gives CSALNRDRPYEQYF. The chain has TRBV20-1 and TRBJ2-7; 8 nucleotides agree with TRBD1. Trimming took 5 bases from V and 2 from J; bases not matched to a gene: 8. The CDR3 covers 14 residues. Per germline, CDR1 DFQATT and CDR2 SNEGSKA (reference sequence).

This clonotype was seen more than once but under ten times. The V call is TRBV20-1, the J call TRBJ2-1; TRBD2 aligns across 10 bases. Germline assignment: CDR1 DFQATT and CDR2 SNEGSKA (reference sequence). J lost 5 bases, V lost 3 bases, and 10 bases had no gene match. The CDR3 spans 16 residues. The CDR3 DNA is TGCAGTGCTAGGGGAGAGCTAGCGGGAGACCACAATGAGCAGTTCTTC. Translating gives CSARGELAGDHNEQFF.

This chain links TRBV9 with TRBJ2-2, with D hard to call. Trimming shortened V by 4 bases and J by 6 bases, and 7 bases separated the two germline ends. The germline CDR1 and CDR2 sequences are SGDLS and YYNGEE. This CDR3 contains 12 residues. CDR3: CASSTSAGELFF. The CDR3 bases are TGTGCCAGCAGCACAAGCGCCGGGGAGCTGTTTTTT. The full variable domain, its missing parts supplied by reference TRBV9 and TRBJ2-2, is DSGVTQTPKHLITATGQRVTLRCSPRSGDLSVYWYQQSLDQGLQFLIQYYNGEERAKGNILERFSAQQFPDLHSELNLSSLELGDSALYFCASSTSAGELFFGEGSRLTVL.

This chain links TRBV5-6 with TRBJ2-7, with 7 nucleotides matching TRBD1. The CDR3 sequence is 15 residues long. J gave up 3 bases and V 4 bases, and 10 bases lay outside the gene matches. Per the germline V gene, CDR1 is SGHDT and CDR2 is YYEEEE. The CDR3 nucleotides read TGTGCCAGCAGCCAAGACAGGGATCTTCTCTACGAGCAGTACTTC. This sequence encodes CASSQDRDLLYEQYF.

This clonotype came up a few times. J is TRBJ2-1 and V is TRBV3-1, with D perhaps assigned TRBD1 or TRBD2 (5 bases each). The CDR3 totals 15 residues. The germline V and J ends were trimmed by 4 bases and 4 bases, with 14 bases remaining between them. From germline, CDR1 is LGHDT and CDR2 YNNKEL (reference sequence). CDR3 sequence: CASSLMGRAYNEQFF. CDR3 in DNA: TGTGCCAGCAGCCTTATGGGGCGGGCGTACAATGAGCAGTTCTTC.

This chain uses TRBV20-1 with TRBJ2-1; D might be TRBD1 (7 bases). CDR3 size: 14 residues. Trimming pared 6 bases from V and 2 bases from J, leaving 14 bases between. Per germline, CDR1 DFQATT and CDR2 SNEGSKA (reference sequence). CDR3 sequence (DNA): TGCAGTGCAACTCAGGGGGGACCCTACAATGAGCAGTTCTTC. Translation: CSATQGGPYNEQFF.

A few counts support this clonotype. This sequence joins TRBV5-1 and TRBJ2-1; the D is unclear. The CDR3 contains 13 residues. CDR1 and CDR2 from the germline V gene are SGHRS and YFSETQ. V shed 2 bases and J shed 5 bases, with 8 bases lying between them. CDR3 region: CASSFGQNNEQFF. CDR3 DNA sequence: TGCGCCAGCAGCTTCGGCCAAAACAATGAGCAGTTCTTC.

Concerning this clonotype itself: At one of its ends the junction is not consistent with the germline gene, which may arise from a read error. CDR3 protein: CASSSLGGGLHRF. CDR3 DNA: TGTGCCAGCAGCTCGCTGGGGGGAGGCCTACATCGCTTC. This chain links TRBV7-8 with TRBJ2-7; D possibly corresponds to TRBD2 (6 bases). The CDR3 runs 13 residues. Germline V lookup: CDR1 SGHVS, CDR2 FQNEAQ.

A few counts support this clonotype. The genes are TRBV3-1 and TRBJ1-4; D ambiguous. CDR1 and CDR2 from the germline V gene are LGHDT and YNNKEL (reference sequence). This CDR3 is 12 amino acids long. Trimming stripped 8 bases from V and 8 bases from J, with 12 bases between. The DNA of the CDR3 is TGTGCCAGCGGGCGTAACAAGGAAAAACTGTTTTTT. This codes for CASGRNKEKLFF.

This chain links TRBV20-1 with TRBJ2-7, with a possible D match to TRBD1 (5 bases). The CDR3 is 12 residues long. Trimming removed 4 bases at V and 4 bases at J, with 11 bases between. In germline, CDR1 is DFQATT, CDR2 SNEGSKA (reference sequence). The CDR3 protein is CSANTGEYEQYF. For the CDR3, the DNA is TGCAGTGCTAACACAGGCGAGTACGAGCAGTACTTC.

This rearrangement joins TRBV7-6 to TRBJ2-5; tentative D call: TRBD2 (6 bases). This CDR3 comprises 17 residues. From germline, CDR1 is SGHVS and CDR2 FNYEAQ. V lost 2 bases, J lost 5 bases, and 21 bases lay in between. In DNA, the CDR3 is TGTGCCAGCAGCTTACGACGGGGTGCGTTTCGGGAGGAGACCCAGTACTTC. As protein: CASSLRRGAFREETQYF.

This chain uses TRBV14 with TRBJ2-7; D is unclear. V lost 3 bases and J lost 2, with 14 bases in between. CDR3 length: 15 residues. The germline gives CDR1 SGHDN, CDR2 FVKESK. CDR3 in amino acids: CASSHMLWDPYEQYF. CDR3 DNA: TGTGCCAGCAGCCACATGCTATGGGATCCCTACGAGCAGTACTTC.